The sequence of this T cell receptor (beta chain) was determined in a study of shared clonotypes between healthy human individuals. The germline CDR1 and CDR2 sequences are SGHDT and YYEEEE. This CDR3 comprises 14 residues. Trimming shortened V by 4 bases and J by 5 bases, and 15 bases separated the two germline ends. This table comes from immunoSEQ multiplex PCR, and its TCRdb copy is limited to in-frame clones, with some not included. The profile covers approximately 2.3 million clones, with over 90% appearing a single time and 0.3% to 0.4% taken by the ten largest. Donors included only healthy HIV-negative adults lacking recent acute infections or vaccinations.

This sequence joins TRBV5-6 and TRBJ2-5; the D gene is possibly TRBD1 (6 bases). The receptor was derived from a man younger than 35 in good health. Some clones in this sample may be carry-over from other donors' samples. Sequencing input: naive CD4+ T cells from PBMCs. Subset in this sample: CD45RA+ positively selected. In DNA form, the CDR3 reads TGTGCCAGCAGCAAACCCCAGGGGCGGGAGACCCAGTACTTC. It encodes CASSKPQGRETQYF.